This T cell receptor beta chain was documented in a study of CXCR3-negative and CXCR3-positive naive CD8 T cells. CD45RO-CCR7+CD27+CD95- expression identified naive CD8+ T cells. Remarks on this clonotype: Antigen specificity is unknown.

Regarding the study as a whole: Greater hydrophobicity was found in TRB CDR3s of CXCR3-positive naive cells than of CXCR3-negative naive cells.

Carrying UMI labels, the TRB cDNA libraries were prepared through 5' RACE. TCRdb re-called the 5' RACE reads and gives one entry per CDR3 protein, without DNA. Seen in this sample are tens of thousands of distinct CDR3 sequences; the ten most common clones hold approximately 0.53%. The CDR3 has 15 residues. Germline V CDR1 and CDR2: LNHDA, SQIVND (reference sequence). This receptor was taken from a human donor in good health. Some clones in this sample may be carry-over from other donors' samples. This sequence joins TRBV19 and TRBJ1-2; TCRdb selects TRBD1, and the lack of DNA leaves this call unchecked. Sequencing was performed on naive CXCR3+ CD8+ T cells from blood. Indicated subset: CD45RO-CCR7+CD27+CD95- naive CD8+ T cells expressing CXCR3 (TNR3+). CDR3 region: CASSTGQGVNYGYTF.